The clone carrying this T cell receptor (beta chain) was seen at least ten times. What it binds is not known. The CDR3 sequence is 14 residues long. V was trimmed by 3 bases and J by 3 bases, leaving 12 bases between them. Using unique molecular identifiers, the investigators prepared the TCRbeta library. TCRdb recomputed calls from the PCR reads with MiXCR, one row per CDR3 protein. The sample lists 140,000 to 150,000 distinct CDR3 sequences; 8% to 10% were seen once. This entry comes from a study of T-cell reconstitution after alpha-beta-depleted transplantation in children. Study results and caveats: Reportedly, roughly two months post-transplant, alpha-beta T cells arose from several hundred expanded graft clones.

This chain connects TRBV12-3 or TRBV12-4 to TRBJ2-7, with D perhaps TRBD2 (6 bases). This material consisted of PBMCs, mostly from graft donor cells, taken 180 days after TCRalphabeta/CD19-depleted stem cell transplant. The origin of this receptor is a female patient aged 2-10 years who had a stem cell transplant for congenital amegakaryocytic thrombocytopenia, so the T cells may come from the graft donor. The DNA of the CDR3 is TGTGCCAGCAGTTTTGGCGGGGTTCTCTACGAGCAGTACTTC. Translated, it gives CASSFGGVLYEQYF.